The present T cell receptor beta chain was sequenced within a study of blood T cells in healthy people across ages. For the second PCR, which ran for roughly 6 to 12 cycles, a sample-barcoded 5' primer and a J-beta primer mix were used. One entry per CDR3 protein, called by TCRdb with MiXCR from the 5' RACE reads. The data show roughly 680,000 distinct CDR3 sequences, with approximately 52% seen just once and roughly 13% held by the top ten. Regarding this clonotype: One end of the junction fails to match germline, which may point to a read error.

The CDR3 extends over 12 amino acids. Germline values: CDR1 SGHRS, CDR2 YFSETQ. The sample consisted of blood. The receptor's source is a woman at least 80 years old in good health. The gene calls are TRBV5-1 and TRBJ2-1; no clear D gene. The CDR3 spells CANSLDYNEQFF. The CDR3 coding sequence is TGCGCCAACAGCTTGGACTACAATGAGCAGTTCTTC.